The 26 T cell receptor beta chains listed next were all sequenced from one sample in a study of T cells in lung cancer brain metastases. Only in-frame clones appear in the TCRdb table, and some are missing; sequencing was by immunoSEQ multiplex PCR. The sample lists several thousand clones; approximately 85% were seen once. Specimen: tumor tissue from the primary lung tumor. The receptors originated from a man aged 50-59 years with non-small cell lung cancer.

This sequence joins TRBV4-1 and TRBJ2-6, with 7 bases identical to TRBD2. Germline V CDR1 and CDR2: MGHRA, YSYEKL. The CDR3 is 16 amino acids. After removal of 0 bases from V and 1 base from J, the junction contained 0 bases not matched to a gene. CDR3 in DNA: TGCGCCAGCAGCCAAGAGGGAGGGTCTGGGGCCAACGTCCTGACTTTC. Protein product: CASSQEGGSGANVLTF.

The genes are TRBV5-4 and TRBJ2-3; D is perhaps TRBD1 (6 bases). Trimming took off 5 bases at V and 4 bases at J, with 11 bases between the two ends. There are 13 residues in the CDR3. The germline CDR1 and CDR2 sequences are SGHNT and YYREEE (reference sequence). CDR3 DNA: TGTGCCAGCAGTCCCCAGGGGCCAGATACGCAGTATTTT. As protein: CASSPQGPDTQYF.

The rearrangement joins TRBV2 to TRBJ1-6; D unresolved. The CDR3 consists of 14 residues. V was shortened by 2 bases and J by 7 bases, with 9 bases between the two germline ends. Germline-derived CDR1 and CDR2 are SNHLY and FYNNEI. CDR3 nucleotide sequence: TGTGCCAGCAGTGAATTATCGAGGAATTCACCCCTCCACTTT. Translation: CASSELSRNSPLHF.

The rearrangement links TRBV5-6 to TRBJ2-7, with 8 bases fitting TRBD2. This CDR3 spans 15 amino acids. Per the germline V gene, CDR1 is SGHDT and CDR2 is YYEEEE. V shed 0 bases and J 5 bases; nucleotides not matched to a gene: 7. This CDR3 is CASSLAGTRRHEQYF. Here the CDR3 DNA reads TGTGCCAGCAGCTTGGCCGGGACTAGGAGACACGAGCAGTACTTC.

The chain has TRBV19 and TRBJ2-7, with D maybe TRBD1 (6 bases). The CDR3 contains 13 residues. V was trimmed by 0 bases and J by 3 bases, leaving 6 bases between them. Germline lookup yields CDR1 LNHDA and CDR2 SQIVND (reference sequence). The CDR3 loop is CASSIEDSYEQYF. CDR3 in DNA: TGTGCCAGTAGTATAGAGGACAGCTACGAGCAGTACTTC.

The chain recombines TRBV2 with TRBJ2-5; possible D gene TRBD1, 6 bases. Germline-derived CDR1 and CDR2 are SNHLY and FYNNEI. This CDR3 is 13 amino acids long. The V and J ends lost 2 bases and 5 bases respectively, with 9 bases between them. CDR3 in amino acids: CASSERGFETQYF. CDR3 nucleotides: TGTGCCAGCAGTGAAAGGGGGTTCGAGACCCAGTACTTC.

Here the CDR3 DNA reads TGTGCCAGCAGCTTGGTCGGGGGGTACCAAGAGACCCAGTACTTC. It is translated as CASSLVGGYQETQYF. This chain uses TRBV5-6 with TRBJ2-5, with 7 nucleotides matching TRBD2. This CDR3 region has 15 residues. Per germline, CDR1 SGHDT and CDR2 YYEEEE. Losses at the gene ends were 0 bases for V and 0 bases for J; bases not matched to a gene: 2.

The CDR3 DNA sequence: TGTGCCTGGGGGGGTTCTGAGACCCAGTACTTC. Amino acids: CAWGGSETQYF. The chain is built from TRBV30 and TRBJ2-5, with D perhaps matching TRBD1 or TRBD2 (5 bases each). From germline, CDR1 is GTSNPN and CDR2 SVGIG (reference sequence). This CDR3 comprises 11 residues. V shed 5 bases and J shed 5 bases, with 9 bases lying between them.

This chain links TRBV6-5 with TRBJ1-1; D call uncertain. V lost 1 base and J 4 bases, leaving 4 bases between the germline ends. CDR1 and CDR2 (germline): MNHEY, SVGAGI. This CDR3 is built from 12 residues. In DNA, the CDR3 is TGTGCCAGCAGTTACTGGGGCACTGAAGCTTTCTTT. Its protein is CASSYWGTEAFF.

The rearrangement uses TRBV7-9 and TRBJ1-2, with TRBD1 matching 9 bases. CDR3 length equals 14 residues. Germline V gives CDR1 SEHNR, CDR2 FQNEAQ (reference sequence). The V gene end was trimmed by 6 bases and the J gene end by 8 bases; junction bases not matched to a gene: 10. The CDR3 is CASSGATGGLGYTF. The CDR3 DNA follows: TGTGCCAGCAGTGGGGCGACAGGGGGATTAGGCTACACCTTC.

This chain uses TRBV7-3 with TRBJ1-1; 9 bases map to TRBD1. CDR3 length: 18 residues. CDR1 and CDR2 from the germline V gene are SGHTA and FQGTGA. V shed 0 bases and J 1 base; nucleotides not matched to a gene: 9. The CDR3 protein is CASSLTPTGGLANTEAFF. Here the CDR3 DNA reads TGTGCCAGCAGCTTAACCCCCACAGGGGGCTTGGCGAACACTGAAGCTTTCTTT. Full variable domain (missing parts from reference TRBV7-3 and TRBJ1-1): GAGVSQTPSNKVTEKGKYVELRCDPISGHTALYWYRQSLGQGPEFLIYFQGTGAADDSGLPNDRFFAVRPEGSVSTLKIQRTERGDSAVYLCASSLTPTGGLANTEAFFGQGTRLTVV.

This chain uses TRBV5-1 with TRBJ2-7; the match to TRBD1 covers 7 bases. The CDR3 spans 16 residues. Germline V gene sequence: CDR1 SGHRS, CDR2 YFSETQ. Unmatched junction bases numbered 8, after V lost 0 bases and J lost 2 bases. The CDR3 DNA follows: TGCGCCAGCAGCTTGGGATCAGGGGGTCCCACCTACGAGCAGTACTTC. Translation gives CASSLGSGGPTYEQYF.

A few counts support this clone. Other DNA sequences in this specimen translate into the identical CDR3. The chain combines TRBV9 with TRBJ2-5, with TRBD2 matching over 10 bases. Germline CDR1 reads SGDLS; CDR2 reads YYNGEE. This CDR3 comprises 16 residues. V lost 3 bases, J lost 1 base, and 6 bases stayed unmatched. The CDR3 DNA follows: TGTGCCAGCAGCGCTAGGACTAGCGGATTCCAAGAGACCCAGTACTTC. Amino acids: CASSARTSGFQETQYF.

This clone was recorded only once. At one of its ends the junction is not consistent with the germline gene, which may arise from a read error. The chain is built from TRBV27 and TRBJ1-5, with no clear D. Germline V gene lookup returns CDR1 MNHEY and CDR2 SMNVEV (reference sequence). The CDR3 covers 13 residues. CDR3 nucleotide sequence: TGTACCAGCAGTTTTGGAATCAATCAGCCCCAGCATTTT. Protein sequence: CTSSFGINQPQHF.

Concerning this clone itself: Mismatch with germline at one junction end may stem from a read error. V gene TRBV6-5 combines with J gene TRBJ1-1, with 9 bases aligning to TRBD1. Germline CDR1 reads MNHEY; CDR2 reads SVGAGI. The CDR3 spans 15 residues. CDR3 in DNA: TGTGCCAGCAGTATACAGGGGGCGCCGAACACTGAAACTTTCTTT. Translating it yields CASSIQGAPNTETFF.

V usage is TRBV27 and J usage is TRBJ1-5, with 8 bases matching TRBD1. V was pared by 7 bases and J by 6 bases, with 5 bases of the junction left unmatched. The CDR3 consists of 13 residues. CDR1 and CDR2 (germline): MNHEY, SMNVEV (reference sequence). The CDR3 loop reads CASTGGWGQPQHF. Here the CDR3 DNA reads TGTGCCAGCACAGGGGGCTGGGGTCAGCCCCAGCATTTT.

Concerning this clone itself: The junction departs from the called germline gene at one end, perhaps through a read error. This sample also contains other DNA sequences that code for the same CDR3. The rearrangement links TRBV27 to TRBJ2-5; TRBD1 or TRBD2 may be the D gene (6 bases each). This CDR3 region has 16 residues. Looked up from germline, CDR1 is MNHEY and CDR2 is SMNVEV (reference sequence). The CDR3 region is CASSFRGSGVQETQYF. The CDR3 coding sequence is TGTGCCAGCAGTTTTAGGGGGTCGGGGGTCCAAGAAACCCAGTACTTC.

The genes are TRBV7-9 and TRBJ2-3; D gene uncertain. Looked up from germline, CDR1 is SEHNR and CDR2 is FQNEAQ (reference sequence). The length of the CDR3 is 12 residues. V gave up 2 bases and J gave up 2 bases, with 2 bases separating them. CDR3 in DNA: TGTGCCAGCAGCTTATCCACAGATACGCAGTATTTT. It translates to CASSLSTDTQYF.

The J gene is TRBJ2-1, the V gene TRBV2; D remains ambiguous. CDR1 and CDR2 from the germline V gene are SNHLY and FYNNEI. The CDR3 extends over 13 amino acids. V was clipped by 5 bases and J by 4 bases, with 9 bases between them. The CDR3 DNA reads TGTGCCAGCAGTACGGAACTATACAATGAGCAGTTCTTC. This codes for CASSTELYNEQFF.

This clone is a singleton in its sample. The chain couples TRBV6-5 to TRBJ2-7; 7 bases fit TRBD1. J gave up 2 bases and V 6 bases, and 7 bases lay outside the gene matches. The CDR3 is 14 residues long. Germline V gene sequence: CDR1 MNHEY, CDR2 SVGAGI. The CDR3 reads CASSSSGQTYEQYF. DNA for the CDR3: TGTGCCAGCAGCTCCTCGGGACAGACCTACGAGCAGTACTTC.

This chain's CDR3 is CSVPASGRALYNEQFF. The DNA of the CDR3 is TGCAGCGTTCCCGCTAGCGGGAGGGCCCTTTACAATGAGCAGTTCTTC. This sequence joins TRBV29-1 and TRBJ2-1, with 12 bases that match TRBD2. The trim removed 5 bases at V and 4 bases at J, leaving 9 bases unmatched. The CDR3 is made up of 16 amino acids. Per the germline V gene, CDR1 is SQVTM and CDR2 is ANQGSEA.

This chain connects TRBV2 to TRBJ1-3; 8 bases are a match to TRBD1. Trimming at V came to 5 bases and at J to 3 bases, leaving 15 bases not matched to a gene. This CDR3 has 18 amino acids. Per the germline V gene, CDR1 is SNHLY and CDR2 is FYNNEI. CDR3 amino acids: CASSSLGQGDFRGNTIYF. CDR3 nucleotides: TGTGCCAGCAGTTCCTTAGGACAGGGTGACTTTCGTGGAAACACCATATATTTT.

This clone was recorded a few times. The CDR3 coding sequence is TGTGCCAGCAGCCCCCTAGGGGGTAGCTACAATGAGCAGTTCTTC. It is translated as CASSPLGGSYNEQFF. J is TRBJ2-1 and V is TRBV7-9; D perhaps matches TRBD1 (6 bases). This CDR3 contains 15 residues. From germline, CDR1 is SEHNR and CDR2 FQNEAQ (reference sequence). Trimming left V 5 bases short and J 3 bases short, with 14 bases between.

CDR3 in amino acids: CASSLAPGYRNTIYF. Here the CDR3 DNA reads TGTGCCAGCAGCTTAGCACCGGGATACCGAAACACCATATATTTT. The rearrangement uses TRBV7-3 and TRBJ1-3; D not resolved. V was trimmed by 2 bases and J by 5 bases, leaving 13 bases between them. Germline V gene sequence: CDR1 SGHTA, CDR2 FQGTGA. The CDR3 loop spans 15 amino acids.

The CDR3 here is CASSLNMNEQFF. In DNA, the CDR3 is TGCGCCAGCAGCTTAAACATGAATGAGCAGTTCTTC. This chain connects TRBV5-1 to TRBJ2-1; D gene uncertain. Germline V gene data show CDR1 as SGHRS and CDR2 as YFSETQ. The V and J ends lost 2 bases and 7 bases respectively, with 7 bases between them. This CDR3 has 12 residues.

J is TRBJ2-4 and V is TRBV12-5, with D perhaps given as TRBD1 or TRBD2 (5 bases each). Trimming removed 6 bases at V and 8 bases at J, with 11 bases between. CDR3 length: 12 residues. CDR1 and CDR2 (germline): LGHNT, FRNRAP. This CDR3 reads CASGWDADIQYF. DNA of the CDR3: TGTGCTAGTGGGTGGGACGCGGACATTCAGTACTTC.